This TCR beta chain was captured in a study of cytomegalovirus exposure and HLA in healthy donors. CDR3 size: 16 residues. CDR1 is GTSNPN, CDR2 SVGIG, per germline (reference sequence). V trimming: 2 bases; J trimming: 3 bases; junction bases outside the gene matches: 11. As to this clone: Its antigen is still unknown.

PCR used 60 Vbeta primers and 13 Jbeta primers. Study processing details: Per a later analysis, the number of unique TCR beta chains was some 82 million, of which around 10 million were shared. The method was immunoSEQ multiplex PCR; TCRdb's version includes in-frame clones alone and lacks a portion of them. V and J calls and clone size come straight from that table; D and trimming were deduced from the DNA. The data hold approximately 150,000 clones, with 70% to 80% observed a single time. Study-wide points: Whilst most TCR sequences proved rare, a subset of public TCRs occurred across many donors. The authors confirmed in vitro that a few CMV-associated chains were specific for CMV antigens. Earlier analysis found most TCR beta V segments productive about 90% or about 30% of the time.

Sequencing was performed on PBMCs. This chain uses TRBV30 with TRBJ2-3; 7 positions match TRBD2. The sequence was obtained from a woman aged 45-65 years in good health and CMV-seronegative. The CDR3 sequence: CAWSPPGGGRTDTQYF. The DNA for the CDR3 is TGTGCCTGGAGTCCGCCTGGTGGCGGGAGAACAGATACGCAGTATTTT. Filled out from reference TRBV30 and TRBJ2-3, the complete variable domain reads SQTIHQWPATLVQPVGSPLSLECTVEGTSNPNLYWYRQAAGRGLQLLFYSVGIGQISSEVPQNLSASRPQDRQFILSSKKLLLSDSGFYLCAWSPPGGGRTDTQYFGPGTRLTVL.